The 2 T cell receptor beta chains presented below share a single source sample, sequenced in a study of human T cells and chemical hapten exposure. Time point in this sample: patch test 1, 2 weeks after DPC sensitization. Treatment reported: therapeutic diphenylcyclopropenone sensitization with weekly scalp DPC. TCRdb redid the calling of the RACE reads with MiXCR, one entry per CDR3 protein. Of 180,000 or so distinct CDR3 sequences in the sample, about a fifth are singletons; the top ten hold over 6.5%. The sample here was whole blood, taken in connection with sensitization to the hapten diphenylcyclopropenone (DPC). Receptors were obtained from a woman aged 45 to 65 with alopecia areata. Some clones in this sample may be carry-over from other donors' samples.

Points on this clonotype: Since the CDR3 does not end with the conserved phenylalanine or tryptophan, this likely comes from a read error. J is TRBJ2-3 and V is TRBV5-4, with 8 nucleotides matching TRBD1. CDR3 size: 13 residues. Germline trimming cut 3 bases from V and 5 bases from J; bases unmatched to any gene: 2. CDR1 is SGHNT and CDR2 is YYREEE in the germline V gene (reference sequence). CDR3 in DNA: TGTGCCAGCAGCTGGACAGGGTTAGATACGCAGTATCTT. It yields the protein CASSWTGLDTQYL.

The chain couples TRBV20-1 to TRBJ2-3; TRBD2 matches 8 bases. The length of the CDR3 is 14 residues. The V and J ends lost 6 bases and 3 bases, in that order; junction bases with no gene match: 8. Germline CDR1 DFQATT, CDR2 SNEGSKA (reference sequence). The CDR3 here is CSAPAASGTDTQYF. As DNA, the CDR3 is TGCAGTGCCCCGGCGGCTAGCGGGACAGATACGCAGTATTTT.